The source of this T cell receptor (beta chain) is a study of T cells after yellow fever vaccination. Findings of the study overall: Primary-vaccination clones mostly resurfaced post-booster (around 95% CD4, around 88% CD8). Clonotypes found in both CD4 and CD8 compartments made up a small share.

Universal primer sites and UMIs were introduced during 5'RACE template-switching synthesis of TCR cDNA. TCRdb re-called the 5' RACE reads through MiXCR, storing one row per CDR3 protein. The sample comprises some 200,000 distinct CDR3 sequences, 11% of which are singletons, and 35% to 40% rests with the top ten. The table lists this clonotype with a few counts. Its specificity is unknown. The TCR comes from a man aged 18 to 30 who received the YFV17D yellow fever vaccine. The sample consisted of CD8+ T cells sorted from PBMCs, taken 15 days after the yellow fever booster vaccination.

CDR3 sequence reads: CASRQLNSPLHF. The CDR3 region has the DNA TGTGCCAGCAGACAGCTTAATTCACCCCTCCACTTT. This sequence joins TRBV7-2 and TRBJ1-6; D gene ambiguous. V was cut by 6 bases and J by 6 bases, with 6 bases left in between. This CDR3 spans 12 amino acids. Germline V gives CDR1 SGHTA, CDR2 FQGNSA.